This T cell receptor (beta chain) was identified during a study of OX40 agonist ivuxolimab in advanced cancers. Whole-study context: Participants averaged roughly 57 years of age (range roughly 23 to 90) and were 82.7% male.

Trimming cost V 0 bases and J 8 bases, with 18 bases left between them. The V gene's germline CDR1 is SGHRS and CDR2 YFSETQ. The CDR3 is 16 residues long. Profiling relied on immunoSEQ multiplex PCR, and the TCRdb table lists in-frame clones only, not all of them. Altogether about 41,000 clones are present, about 87% being singletons, with the ten largest covering around 40%. V is TRBV5-1 and J is TRBJ1-3; D gene uncertain. This receptor was taken from an adult with an advanced solid tumor such as melanoma, head and neck, liver or kidney cancer. The input for sequencing was CD4+ or CD8+ T cells sorted from blood, taken in a trial of the OX40 agonist ivuxolimab. CDR3 residues: CASSLVPGPLGDTIYF. Written as DNA, the CDR3 is TGCGCCAGCAGCTTGGTCCCAGGTCCCCTCGGGGACACCATATATTTT.